The entry below gives a single T cell receptor (beta chain) sequence along with its context. Each diagnosis was grounded in clinical symptoms, serum thyroxine and TRAb, thyroid ultrasound, and orbital computed tomography. The data originate from a study of T cells in Graves' hyperthyroidism and ophthalmopathy. Amplified TCR beta CDR3 regions came from RNA transcripts. TCR CDR3 underwent first-round RT-PCR with the HTBI primer set. Using its own MiXCR run on the multiplex PCR reads, TCRdb lists one record per CDR3 protein. This table holds 600,000 to 650,000 distinct CDR3 sequences, about a sixth found once. This CDR3 has 18 residues. The germline V gene has CDR1 LGHNA and CDR2 YSLEER. V gave up 1 base and J gave up 4 bases; unmatched junction bases: 13.

The chain combines TRBV4-3 with TRBJ2-7; 10 nucleotides match TRBD2. The material sequenced was blood. The sequence derives from a woman in her twenties or thirties with Graves' hyperthyroidism. The CDR3 region is CASSQVPAGASGSYEQYF. The DNA of the CDR3 is TGCGCCAGCAGCCAAGTTCCGGCCGGCGCTAGCGGGAGTTACGAGCAGTACTTC.